Described below is a single TCR beta chain sequence and its context. Time point here: persistent/refractory GD, antithyroid drugs over 5 years with positive TRAb. Construction of the TCR library relied on RNA isolated from PBMCs. EDTA tubes received about 8.2 milliliters of drawn peripheral blood. Both iRepertoire HTBI primers and Arm-PCR of CDR3 regions were used to build the TCR beta libraries. TCRdb recomputed calls from the multiplex PCR reads with MiXCR, one row per CDR3 protein. Of a few hundred thousand distinct CDR3 sequences listed, roughly a fifth are singletons. The data stem from a study of regulatory T cells in long-lasting Graves disease. After removal of 8 bases from V and 3 bases from J, the junction contained 11 bases not matched to a gene. The CDR3 has 15 amino acids. Per the germline V gene, CDR1 is SNHLY and CDR2 is FYNNEI.

The rearrangement joins TRBV2 to TRBJ2-3; 7 bases are a match to TRBD2. The specimen was peripheral blood mononuclear cells (PBMCs), collected when the disease was refractory, from a patient treated with antithyroid drugs. This clonotype was sampled from a female donor with Graves disease. The CDR3 sequence: CASGRAPAGTDTQYF. The CDR3 DNA reads as TGTGCCAGCGGGAGGGCCCCCGCTGGGACAGATACGCAGTATTTT. Supplemented by reference TRBV2 and TRBJ2-3, the full variable domain reads EPEVTQTPSHQVTQMGQEVILRCVPISNHLYFYWYRQILGQKVEFLVSFYNNEISEKSEIFDDQFSVERPDGSNFTLKIRSTKLEDSAMYFCASGRAPAGTDTQYFGPGTRLTVL.